This T cell receptor beta chain emerged from a study of T cell responses to AZD1222 COVID-19 vaccine. Study findings and constraints: Among vaccine-associated CD4 TCRs, coverage spanned spike, with dominance at 160-218 and 743-854. Among spike-specific TCRs, nearly half reportedly target unmutated variant regions. Seropositive at baseline were only six AZD1222 recipients.

The table came from immunoSEQ multiplex PCR; TCRdb's copy has only in-frame clones and leaves some out. The sample holds about 140,000 clones, approximately 89% seen once. Of note for this clone: Antigen unknown.

This specimen was peripheral blood, taken on day 0 of AZD1222 vaccination. The sequence derives from an adult in good health.

The CDR3 nucleotides read TGTGCCAGCAGTTTCGGGGGGGCGCTGGGCTACACCTTC. This codes for CASSFGGALGYTF. The V call is TRBV28, the J call TRBJ1-2; D possibly corresponds to TRBD1 (6 bases). V lost 3 bases and J lost 8, with 13 bases in between. Germline V gene sequence: CDR1 MDHEN, CDR2 SYDVKM. The length of the CDR3 is 13 residues.